This T cell receptor (beta chain) was captured by sequencing in a study of shared clonotypes between healthy human individuals. Details on this clone: Its antigen is not identified.

The germline gives CDR1 SGHRS, CDR2 YFSETQ. This CDR3 contains 15 residues. The trim removed 3 bases at V and 4 bases at J, leaving 9 bases unmatched. Naivety among CD8 cells was defined by CD45RO negativity and positive CCR7 selection, thereby excluding terminally differentiated effector memory CD45RA+ cells. Study findings and constraints: Clonotype sharing among the donors was expected to vary with sequencing depth. The researchers took only blood, and tissue repertoires probably look different. A handful of donors showed sharing of about 4.8% of naive CD4 clonotypes.

TCRdb keeps only in-frame clones here, not all; method: immunoSEQ multiplex PCR. The sample records about 2,200,000 clones, roughly 91% being singletons. This TCR was recovered from a man aged 18-30 years in good health. Some clones in this sample may be carry-over from other donors' samples. Sequenced: naive CD8+ T cells from PBMCs. This chain connects TRBV5-1 to TRBJ1-1; TRBD1 matches at 7 bases. CDR3 residues: CASSSWTGQLTEAFF. DNA of the CDR3: TGCGCCAGCAGCTCCTGGACAGGTCAACTCACTGAAGCTTTCTTT. Supplemented by reference TRBV5-1 and TRBJ1-1, the full variable domain reads KAGVTQTPRYLIKTRGQQVTLSCSPISGHRSVSWYQQTPGQGLQFLFEYFSETQRNKGNFPGRFSGRQFSNSRSEMNVSTLELGDSALYLCASSSWTGQLTEAFFGQGTRLTVV.